This T cell receptor (beta chain) was sequenced in a study of shared T cell receptors in the human thymus. Repertoires were generated with immunoSEQ multiplex PCR, while TCRdb's copy carries only in-frame clones and drops some. Of about 710,000 clones listed, more than 70% are singletons. There are 13 residues in the CDR3. The V gene lost 4 bases and the J gene lost 2 bases, with 10 bases spanning the gap. Germline loops: CDR1 GTSNPN, CDR2 SVGIG (reference sequence). This sample also belongs to another study, concerning human thymus T cells. That report adds: The thymus tissue came from resections taken during corrective heart surgery. Gene usage (both V and J) appeared biased in thymic and blood repertoires. Unrelated individuals were reported by related research to share highly overlapping thymic repertoires.

The material sequenced was thymocytes. The V gene is TRBV30, the J gene TRBJ2-3; TRBD1 is a possible D gene (6 bases). The TCR sequence derives from a boy younger than two with a congenital heart defect. In DNA form, the CDR3 reads TGTGCCTGGAAGGACAGACTCACAGATACGCAGTATTTT. It encodes CAWKDRLTDTQYF.